This TCR beta chain was observed in a study of cytomegalovirus exposure and HLA in healthy donors. The wider study: Among about 200 million T cells, an earlier analysis found about 110 million unique TCR beta sequences. Study findings and constraints: Accurate predictions that matched the HLA-A and HLA-B alleles of most subjects were reportedly made from TCR beta sequences. Excluded were some V segments that proved indistinguishable, including TRBV6-2 and TRBV6-3. Versus the roughly 640-donor mean, an Asian-associated ancestry cluster reportedly showed fewer N-insertions in a later analysis.

Trimming shortened V by 2 bases and J by 1 base, and 12 bases separated the two germline ends. This CDR3 contains 17 residues. Germline V gene data show CDR1 as MDHEN and CDR2 as SYDVKM. With regard to this clone: Its antigen is still unknown.

PCR used 60 Vbeta primers and 13 Jbeta primers. The table came from immunoSEQ multiplex PCR; TCRdb's copy has only in-frame clones and leaves some out. The table records around 150,000 clones, approximately 61% of them present only once. Sequencing used PBMCs. This chain links TRBV28 with TRBJ2-6, with TRBD1 as a possible D gene (6 bases). This TCR derives from a human donor in good health. The CDR3 nucleotides read TGTGCCAGCAGTTTAACAGGGAGATTGTCTGGGGCCAACGTCCTGACTTTC. Its protein is CASSLTGRLSGANVLTF.